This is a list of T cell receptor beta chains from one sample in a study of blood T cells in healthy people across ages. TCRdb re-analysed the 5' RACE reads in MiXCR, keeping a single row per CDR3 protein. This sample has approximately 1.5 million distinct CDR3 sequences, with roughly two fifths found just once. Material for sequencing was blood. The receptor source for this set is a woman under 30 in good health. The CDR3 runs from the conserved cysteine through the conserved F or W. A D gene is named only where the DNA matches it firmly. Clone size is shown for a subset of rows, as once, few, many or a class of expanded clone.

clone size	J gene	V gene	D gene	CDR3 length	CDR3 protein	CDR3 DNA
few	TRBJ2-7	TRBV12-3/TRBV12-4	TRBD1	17	CASSGSDRDRAAYEQYF	TGTGCCAGCAGTGGTTCCGACAGGGACAGGGCAGCCTACGAGCAGTACTTC
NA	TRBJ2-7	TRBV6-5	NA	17	CASSTSGDRRGGTEQYF	TGTGCCAGCAGTACCTCGGGGGACAGAAGAGGAGGAACCGAGCAGTACTTC
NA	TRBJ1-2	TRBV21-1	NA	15	CASSIPNRVFYGYTF	TGTGCCAGCAGCATCCCAAACAGGGTCTTCTATGGCTACACCTTC
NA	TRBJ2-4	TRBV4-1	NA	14	CASSSRSAKNIQYF	TGCGCCAGCAGCTCCAGAAGCGCCAAAAACATTCAGTACTTC
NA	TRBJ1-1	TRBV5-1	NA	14	CASSFWQESTEAFF	TGCGCCAGCAGCTTTTGGCAGGAAAGCACTGAAGCTTTCTTT
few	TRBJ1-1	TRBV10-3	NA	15	CAISESPRGWAEAFF	TGTGCCATCAGTGAGTCCCCCCGGGGATGGGCTGAAGCTTTCTTT
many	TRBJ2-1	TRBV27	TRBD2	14	CASSTSGGYNEQFF	TGTGCCAGCAGTACTAGCGGGGGATACAATGAGCAGTTCTTC
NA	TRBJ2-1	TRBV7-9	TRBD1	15	CASSPDRGGMNEQFF	TGTGCCAGCAGCCCCGACAGGGGTGGAATGAATGAGCAGTTCTTC
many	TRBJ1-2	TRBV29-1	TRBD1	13	CSVEEQGSYGYTF	TGCAGCGTTGAGGAACAGGGGTCCTATGGCTACACCTTC
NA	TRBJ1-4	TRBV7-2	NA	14	CASTPGYTNEKLFF	TGTGCCAGCACCCCGGGCTACACTAATGAAAAACTGTTTTTT
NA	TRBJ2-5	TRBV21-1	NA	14	CARGSRSGGRAQYF	TGTGCCAGGGGGTCCCGTAGCGGGGGGAGAGCCCAGTACTTC
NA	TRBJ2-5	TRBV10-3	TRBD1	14	CAIGYWGQQETQYF	TGTGCCATCGGTTATTGGGGACAGCAAGAGACCCAGTACTTC
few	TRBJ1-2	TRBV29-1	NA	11	CSVPLGYGYTF	TGCAGCGTCCCACTTGGCTATGGCTACACCTTC
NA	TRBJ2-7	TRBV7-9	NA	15	CASSPANDRLHEQYF	TGTGCCAGCAGCCCGGCCAATGACAGGCTTCACGAGCAGTACTTC
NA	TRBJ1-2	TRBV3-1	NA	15	CASSRGDPTNYGYTF	TGTGCCAGCAGCCGAGGGGACCCAACTAACTATGGCTACACCTTC
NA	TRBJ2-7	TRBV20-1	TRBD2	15	CSARGASGKLYEQYF	TGCAGTGCTAGAGGGGCTAGCGGGAAGTTATACGAGCAGTACTTC
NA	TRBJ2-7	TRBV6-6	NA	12	CASARGNYEQYF	TGTGCCAGCGCGCGCGGTAACTACGAGCAGTACTTC
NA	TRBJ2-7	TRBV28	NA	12	CASSPYDYEQYF	TGTGCCAGCAGCCCCTACGACTACGAGCAGTACTTC
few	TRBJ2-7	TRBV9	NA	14	CASSLSGTPYEQYF	TGTGCCAGCAGCCTGTCCGGGACCCCCTACGAGCAGTACTTC
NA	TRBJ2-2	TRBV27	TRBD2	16	CASSLSPGGHTGELFF	TGTGCCAGCAGTTTATCGCCGGGGGGTCACACCGGGGAGCTGTTTTTT
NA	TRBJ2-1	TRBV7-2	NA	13	CASSRRLVPEQFF	TGTGCCAGCAGCCGGAGACTAGTTCCAGAGCAGTTCTTC
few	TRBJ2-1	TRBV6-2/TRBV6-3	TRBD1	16	CASSTTGEDSYNEQFF	TGTGCCAGCAGTACAACAGGGGAAGACTCCTACAATGAGCAGTTCTTC
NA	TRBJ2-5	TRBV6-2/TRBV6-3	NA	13	CATGEYFYNEQYF	TGTGCCACCGGGGAGTACTTCTACAATGAGCAGTACTTC
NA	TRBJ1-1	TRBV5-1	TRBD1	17	CASRESTGGGGNTEAFF	TGCGCCAGCAGAGAAAGTACAGGGGGCGGTGGGAACACTGAAGCTTTCTTT
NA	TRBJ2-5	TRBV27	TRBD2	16	CASSSTSRGVQETQYF	TGTGCCAGCAGTTCAACATCCCGGGGGGTCCAAGAGACCCAGTACTTC
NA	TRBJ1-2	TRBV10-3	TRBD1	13	CAISETGDYGYTF	TGTGCCATCAGTGAGACAGGGGATTATGGCTACACCTTC
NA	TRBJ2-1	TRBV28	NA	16	CASSPTRLDRDNEQFF	TGTGCCAGCAGTCCAACTAGACTAGACAGGGACAATGAGCAGTTCTTC
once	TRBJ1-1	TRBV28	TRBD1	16	CASSTPGQGIGAEAFF	TGTGCCAGCAGTACTCCGGGACAGGGGATCGGGGCTGAAGCTTTCTTT
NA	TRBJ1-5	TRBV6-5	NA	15	CASSGGSGRNQPQHF	TGTGCCAGCAGTGGGGGATCGGGGCGCAATCAGCCCCAGCATTTT
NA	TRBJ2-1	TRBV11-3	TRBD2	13	CASSRGRGDTQFF	TGTGCCAGCAGCCGCGGGAGGGGAGACACTCAGTTCTTC
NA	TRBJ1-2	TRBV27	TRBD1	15	CASSSLTGVSYGYTF	TGTGCCAGCAGTTCTCTGACAGGGGTTAGCTATGGCTACACCTTC
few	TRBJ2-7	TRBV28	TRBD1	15	CASRSSGTGGYEQYF	TGTGCCAGCAGGTCTTCCGGGACAGGGGGCTACGAGCAGTACTTC
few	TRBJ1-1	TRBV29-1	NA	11	CSGGRGSEAFF	TGCAGCGGGGGGAGGGGGTCTGAAGCTTTCTTT
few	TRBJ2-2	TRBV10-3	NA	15	CAISERQGNTGELFF	TGTGCCATCAGTGAACGGCAGGGGAACACCGGGGAGCTGTTTTTT
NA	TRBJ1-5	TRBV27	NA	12	CASGAYNQPQHF	TGTGCCAGCGGGGCCTACAATCAGCCCCAGCATTTT
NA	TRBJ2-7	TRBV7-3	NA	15	CASSLARTGMNEQYF	TGTGCCAGCAGCTTAGCTAGGACGGGGATGAACGAGCAGTACTTC
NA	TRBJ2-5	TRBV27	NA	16	CASSSPLRVGPVTQYF	TGTGCCAGCAGTTCCCCTCTGCGGGTCGGTCCAGTGACCCAGTACTTC
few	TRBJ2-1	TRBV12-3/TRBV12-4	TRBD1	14	CASSRTGGSNEQFF	TGTGCCAGCAGCCGGACAGGGGGTTCCAATGAGCAGTTCTTC
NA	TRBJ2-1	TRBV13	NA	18	CASSLGHPGQISYNEQFF	TGTGCCAGCAGCTTAGGTCATCCGGGCCAAATATCTTACAATGAGCAGTTCTTC
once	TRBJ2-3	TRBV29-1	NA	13	CSVDQGHTDTQYF	TGCAGCGTTGATCAGGGGCACACAGATACGCAGTATTTT
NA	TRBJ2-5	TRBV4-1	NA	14	CASSQVFRRETQYF	TGCGCCAGCAGCCAAGTTTTCCGGCGAGAGACCCAGTACTTC
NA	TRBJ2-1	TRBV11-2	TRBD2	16	CASSLPAGPIYNEQFF	TGTGCCAGCAGCTTACCAGCGGGGCCCATCTACAATGAGCAGTTCTTC
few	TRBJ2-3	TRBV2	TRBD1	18	CASSPGTGGGFIADTQYF	TGTGCCAGCAGTCCAGGGACAGGGGGCGGTTTTATCGCAGATACGCAGTATTTT